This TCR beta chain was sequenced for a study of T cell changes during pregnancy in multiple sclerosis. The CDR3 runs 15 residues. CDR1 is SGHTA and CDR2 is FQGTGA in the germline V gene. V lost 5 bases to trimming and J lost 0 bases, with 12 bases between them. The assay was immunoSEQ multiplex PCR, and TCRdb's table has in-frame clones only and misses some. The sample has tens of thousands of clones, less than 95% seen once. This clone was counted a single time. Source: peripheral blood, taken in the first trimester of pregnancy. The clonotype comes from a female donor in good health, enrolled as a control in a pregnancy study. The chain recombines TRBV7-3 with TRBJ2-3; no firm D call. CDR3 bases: TGTGCCAGCAGCCCCAGGCCCGCTAGCACAGATACGCAGTATTTT. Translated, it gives CASSPRPASTDTQYF.